This T cell receptor beta chain came from a study of blood T cell repertoires in COVID-19. Study context: Sample material is recorded as cDNA or gDNA derived from T cells, B-cell-depleted T cells, or PBMCs.

Germline CDR1 SGHRS, CDR2 YFSETQ. The CDR3 runs 15 residues. V gave up 0 bases and J gave up 6 bases, with 16 bases separating them. How the authors handled the data: From reference gene primer amplification, estimates of nucleated cell counts were derived. This table comes from immunoSEQ multiplex PCR, and its TCRdb copy is limited to in-frame clones, with some not included. V, J and clone size derive from that table, while D and trimming were established from the DNA sequence. The table lists 95,000 to 150,000 clones, 80% of them singletons. The gene calls are TRBV5-1 and TRBJ2-7; TRBD2 might be the D (6 bases). The sequence was collected from a man aged 55-75 years with active or convalescent COVID-19. Sequenced: peripheral blood. The CDR3 sequence: CASSLVAAAGGEQYF. The CDR3 DNA reads TGCGCCAGCAGCTTGGTGGCAGCTGCCGGGGGCGAGCAGTACTTC. The full variable domain, in which reference TRBV5-1 and TRBJ2-7 provide the parts outside the CDR3, is KAGVTQTPRYLIKTRGQQVTLSCSPISGHRSVSWYQQTPGQGLQFLFEYFSETQRNKGNFPGRFSGRQFSNSRSEMNVSTLELGDSALYLCASSLVAAAGGEQYFGPGTRLTVT.